The 24 T cell receptor beta chains below come from one sample, sequenced in a study of CD8 T cells in Susac syndrome. About 0.45 to 1 ug RNA was reverse transcribed with random hexamers. From the immunoSEQ multiplex PCR reads, TCRdb called clonotypes with MiXCR, one entry per CDR3 protein. The sample yields 150,000 or so distinct CDR3 sequences, around 90% seen once. The specimen was CD4+ T cells from PBMCs. These receptors were taken from a human donor in good health.

This clonotype was counted a single time. The rearrangement joins TRBV30 to TRBJ2-3, with 7 positions matching TRBD2. The CDR3 sequence is 13 residues long. Germline CDR1 reads GTSNPN; CDR2 reads SVGIG (reference sequence). V was pared by 5 bases and J by 6 bases, with 8 bases of the junction left unmatched. This CDR3 reads CAWATLGRDTQYF. CDR3 sequence (DNA): TGTGCCTGGGCCACCCTCGGGAGGGATACGCAGTATTTT.

V gene TRBV3-1 combines with J gene TRBJ2-5, with 12 nucleotides matching TRBD2. The CDR3 is 15 residues long. Germline CDR1 is LGHDT and CDR2 is YNNKEL (reference sequence). V lost 4 bases and J lost 5; bases outside the gene matches: 5. The CDR3 sequence is CASSLLAGGAETQYF. CDR3 DNA: TGTGCCAGCAGCCTCCTAGCGGGGGGGGCGGAGACCCAGTACTTC.

The chain uses TRBV18 and TRBJ2-7, with 8 bases aligning to TRBD1. The V gene's germline CDR1 is KGHSH and CDR2 LQKENI. With V trimmed by 0 bases and J by 2 bases, 6 bases remained unmatched. The CDR3 consists of 16 residues. CDR3 coding DNA: TGTGCCAGCTCACCACCGCGACAGGGGTTTCCCTACGAGCAGTACTTC. Translated: CASSPPRQGFPYEQYF.

Points on this clonotype: One end of the junction varies from germline; a read error may be responsible. The J gene is TRBJ2-5, the V gene TRBV7-2; TRBD2 might be the D (6 bases). The V gene's germline CDR1 is SGHTA and CDR2 FQGNSA. This CDR3 is built from 15 residues. The CDR3 DNA sequence: TGTGCCAGCAGCCTAGCGCCGGGAATCCAAGAGAACCAGTACTTC. Amino acid sequence: CASSLAPGIQENQYF.

The genes are TRBV3-1 and TRBJ2-7; D gene uncertain. The CDR3 consists of 15 residues. Looked up from germline, CDR1 is LGHDT and CDR2 is YNNKEL (reference sequence). V lost 6 bases, J lost 1 base, and 16 bases lay in between. The CDR3 spells CASSHTRTRSYEQYF. CDR3 coding DNA: TGTGCCAGCAGTCACACCCGGACCAGATCCTACGAGCAGTACTTC.

A remark on this clonotype: At one end the junction does not follow the germline gene, possibly because of a read error. This chain joins TRBV6-5 and TRBJ2-5, with 7 positions matching TRBD1. Germline V lookup: CDR1 MNHEY, CDR2 SVGAGI. The CDR3 loop spans 11 amino acids. CDR3 DNA sequence: TGTGCCAGCGCCGCCGGGACAGCTGTTCTCTTC. Amino acid sequence: CASAAGTAVLF.

The chain uses TRBV12-3 or TRBV12-4 and TRBJ2-1; D is perhaps TRBD2 (7 bases). This CDR3 comprises 15 residues. V dropped 3 bases and J dropped 7 bases, with 16 bases sitting between them. The chain's CDR3 is CASSFDRFGGNEQFF. For the CDR3, the DNA is TGTGCCAGCAGTTTTGACAGGTTCGGGGGGAATGAGCAGTTCTTC.

The rearrangement joins TRBV9 to TRBJ2-1; a weak D match, TRBD2 (6 bases). This CDR3 spans 14 amino acids. Germline assignment: CDR1 SGDLS and CDR2 YYNGEE. V was cut by 2 bases and J by 7 bases, with 13 bases left in between. CDR3 nucleotides: TGTGCCAGCAGCGTGCGCCCAGGAGGGAATGAGCAGTTCTTC. Protein sequence: CASSVRPGGNEQFF.

The chain carries TRBV7-9 and TRBJ1-2; D remains unclear. V dropped 4 bases and J dropped 2 bases, with 8 bases sitting between them. CDR3 length: 13 residues. The germline CDR1 and CDR2 sequences are SEHNR and FQNEAQ (reference sequence). This CDR3 is CASSSGRNYGYTF. CDR3 DNA sequence: TGTGCCAGCAGCTCCGGACGGAACTATGGCTACACCTTC.

The chain joins TRBV3-1 to TRBJ1-2, with 10 bases that match TRBD1. There are 14 residues in the CDR3. Germline V gene sequence: CDR1 LGHDT, CDR2 YNNKEL (reference sequence). The junction had 5 bases not matched to a gene; V was cut back by 4 bases and J by 6 bases. In DNA, the CDR3 is TGTGCCAGCAGCCCTCAGGGACAGGGGAATGGCTACACCTTC. Translated, it gives CASSPQGQGNGYTF. The full variable domain, completed using reference TRBV3-1 and TRBJ1-2, is DTAVSQTPKYLVTQMGNDKSIKCEQNLGHDTMYWYKQDSKKFLKIMFSYNNKELIINETVPNRFSPKSPDKAHLNLHINSLELGDSAVYFCASSPQGQGNGYTFGSGTRLTVV.

The CDR3 spells CASSPSEANIQYF. Here the CDR3 DNA reads TGTGCCAGCAGCCCCTCGGAGGCAAACATTCAGTACTTC. The chain recombines TRBV7-2 with TRBJ2-4, with TRBD2 as a possible D gene (5 bases). The CDR3 spans 13 residues. Trimming stripped 5 bases from V and 6 bases from J, with 11 bases between. Germline V gene sequence: CDR1 SGHTA, CDR2 FQGNSA.

The chain combines TRBV19 with TRBJ2-2; unclear D gene. The CDR3 consists of 17 residues. From germline, CDR1 is LNHDA and CDR2 SQIVND (reference sequence). Trimming took off 5 bases at V and 0 bases at J, with 16 bases between the two ends. The CDR3 spells CASSPRPGTSNTGELFF. CDR3 sequence (DNA): TGTGCCAGTAGTCCCAGACCCGGCACTTCGAACACCGGGGAGCTGTTTTTT.

CDR3 region: CATSYQETQYF. The CDR3 DNA reads as TGTGCCACCAGTTACCAAGAGACCCAGTACTTC. The chain couples TRBV24-1 to TRBJ2-5; D ambiguous. With 6 bases removed from V and 0 bases from J, the gap between germline ends came to 1 base. This CDR3 contains 11 residues. CDR1 is KGHDR and CDR2 is SFDVKD in the germline V gene.

V and J are TRBV28 and TRBJ2-7; 7 bases map to TRBD2. V was pared by 5 bases and J by 2 bases, with 9 bases of the junction left unmatched. Germline-derived CDR1 and CDR2 are MDHEN and SYDVKM. This CDR3 is built from 15 residues. Here the CDR3 reads CASSPPVGGAYEQYF. For the CDR3, the DNA is TGTGCCAGCAGTCCTCCGGTTGGGGGGGCCTACGAGCAGTACTTC.

This clonotype was seen just once. V and J are TRBV28 and TRBJ1-3; the D is unclear. Germline CDR1 reads MDHEN; CDR2 reads SYDVKM. Trimming took 10 bases from V and 0 from J, leaving 13 bases between them. The CDR3 has 14 residues. This chain's CDR3 is CATRLGSSGNTIYF. The CDR3 nucleotides read TGTGCCACCAGGTTAGGCAGCTCTGGAAACACCATATATTTT.

The gene calls are TRBV24-1 and TRBJ1-1; D not certain. The V end was cut by 0 bases, the J end by 1 base, with 11 bases between. Germline V gives CDR1 KGHDR, CDR2 SFDVKD. The length of the CDR3 is 16 residues. The CDR3 loop reads CATSDLRLGGNTEAFF. The DNA for the CDR3 is TGTGCCACCAGTGATTTGCGGCTCGGCGGGAACACTGAAGCTTTCTTT.

The chain carries TRBV18 and TRBJ1-2; D might be TRBD1 (6 bases). This CDR3 region has 15 residues. The ends were cut back, 3 bases at V and 7 bases at J, with 18 bases in the middle. Per the germline V gene, CDR1 is KGHSH and CDR2 is LQKENI. CDR3 sequence: CASSPYSTGLGGYTF. CDR3 bases: TGTGCCAGCTCACCCTATTCGACAGGACTCGGTGGCTACACCTTC.

This clonotype was observed a single time. V gene TRBV18 combines with J gene TRBJ2-3; D is tentatively TRBD1 or TRBD2 (5 bases each). Germline CDR1 KGHSH, CDR2 LQKENI. CDR3 size: 14 residues. Between the trimmed V and J ends, which lost 0 bases and 2 bases, there was a span of 6 bases. The CDR3 here is CASSPPGTTDTQYF. The CDR3 region has the DNA TGTGCCAGCTCACCACCGGGGACCACAGATACGCAGTATTTT.

This clonotype was seen just once. J is TRBJ1-5 and V is TRBV5-1, with a possible D match to TRBD1 (5 bases). The CDR3 contains 16 residues. V lost 0 bases, J lost 1 base, and 11 bases lay in between. Per germline, CDR1 SGHRS and CDR2 YFSETQ. DNA of the CDR3: TGCGCCAGCAGCTTGGGTGTAGGGGCGAGCAATCAGCCCCAGCATTTT. Translation: CASSLGVGASNQPQHF. Full variable domain (missing parts from reference TRBV5-1 and TRBJ1-5): KAGVTQTPRYLIKTRGQQVTLSCSPISGHRSVSWYQQTPGQGLQFLFEYFSETQRNKGNFPGRFSGRQFSNSRSEMNVSTLELGDSALYLCASSLGVGASNQPQHFGDGTRLSIL.

The chain uses TRBV20-1 and TRBJ1-2, with TRBD1 matching 8 bases. This CDR3 is built from 13 residues. V gave up 5 bases and J gave up 5 bases; unmatched junction bases: 7. Germline V gene data show CDR1 as DFQATT and CDR2 as SNEGSKA (reference sequence). The DNA of the CDR3 is TGCAGTGCTCTACCGGGACAGGCGTATGGCTACACCTTC. Translated: CSALPGQAYGYTF.

The rearrangement uses TRBV5-1 and TRBJ2-2, with 7 bases fitting TRBD1. Trimming removed 9 bases from V and 5 bases from J; junction bases left unmatched: 7. The CDR3 contains 13 residues. The germline gives CDR1 SGHRS, CDR2 YFSETQ. The CDR3 sequence is CATAETGTGELFF. The CDR3, as DNA: TGCGCCACGGCAGAGACAGGGACCGGGGAGCTGTTTTTT.

This rearrangement joins TRBV29-1 to TRBJ1-1; TRBD1 is a possible D gene (6 bases). This CDR3 has 15 amino acids. V shed 6 bases and J shed 0 bases, with 17 bases lying between them. Germline V gene sequence: CDR1 SQVTM, CDR2 ANQGSEA. The DNA of the CDR3 is TGCAGCGTGGCTTACAGGGCTCCCTTGAACACTGAAGCTTTCTTT. Protein product: CSVAYRAPLNTEAFF.

The J gene is TRBJ2-2, the V gene TRBV27, with no clear D. This CDR3 has 13 residues. Germline loops: CDR1 MNHEY, CDR2 SMNVEV (reference sequence). The ends were cut back, 2 bases at V and 4 bases at J, with 5 bases in the middle. For the CDR3, the DNA is TGTGCCAGCAGTTTAGGATCCACCGGGGAGCTGTTTTTT. It specifies CASSLGSTGELFF.

V is TRBV4-1 and J is TRBJ2-1; 7 bases map to TRBD2. This CDR3 has 17 residues. V shed 1 base, J shed 0 bases, and the junction held 6 bases outside the gene matches. CDR1 and CDR2 from the germline V gene are MGHRA and YSYEKL. The CDR3 bases are TGCGCCAGCAGCCAAGGGGCTAGCGGATACTCCTACAATGAGCAGTTCTTC. Translated, it gives CASSQGASGYSYNEQFF.